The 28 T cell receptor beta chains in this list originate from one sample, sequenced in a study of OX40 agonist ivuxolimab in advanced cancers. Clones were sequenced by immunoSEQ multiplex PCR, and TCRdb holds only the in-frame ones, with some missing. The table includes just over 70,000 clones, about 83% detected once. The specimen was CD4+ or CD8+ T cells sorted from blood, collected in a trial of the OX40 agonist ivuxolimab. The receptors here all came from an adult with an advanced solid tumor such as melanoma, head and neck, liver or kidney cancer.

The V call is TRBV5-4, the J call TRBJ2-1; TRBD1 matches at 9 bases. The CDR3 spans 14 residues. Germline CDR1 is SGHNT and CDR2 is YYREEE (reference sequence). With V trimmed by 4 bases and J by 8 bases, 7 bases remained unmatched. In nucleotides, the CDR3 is TGTGCCAGCAGCCGGGACAGGGTGAACGATGAGCAGTTCTTC. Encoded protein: CASSRDRVNDEQFF.

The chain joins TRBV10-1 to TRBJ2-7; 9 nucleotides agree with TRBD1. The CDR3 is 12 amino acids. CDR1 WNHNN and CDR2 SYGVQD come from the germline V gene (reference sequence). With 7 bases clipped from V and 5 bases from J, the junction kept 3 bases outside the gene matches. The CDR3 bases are TGCGCCAGCACCGGGACAGGGAACGAGCAGTACTTC. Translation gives CASTGTGNEQYF.

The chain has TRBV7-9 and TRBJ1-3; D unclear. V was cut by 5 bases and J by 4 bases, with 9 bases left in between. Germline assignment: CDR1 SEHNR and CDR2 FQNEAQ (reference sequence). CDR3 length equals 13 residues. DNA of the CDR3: TGTGCCAGCAGCGGGGTGATAGGAAACACCATATATTTT. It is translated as CASSGVIGNTIYF. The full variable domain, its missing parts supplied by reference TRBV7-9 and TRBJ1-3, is DTGVSQNPRHKITKRGQNVTFRCDPISEHNRLYWYRQTLGQGPEFLTYFQNEAQLEKSRLLSDRFSAERPKGSFSTLEIQRTEQGDSAMYLCASSGVIGNTIYFGEGSWLTVV.

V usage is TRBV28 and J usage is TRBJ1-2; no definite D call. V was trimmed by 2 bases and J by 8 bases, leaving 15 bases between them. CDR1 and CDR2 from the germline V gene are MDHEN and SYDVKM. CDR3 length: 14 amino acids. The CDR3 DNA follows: TGTGCCAGCAGTTTAGGGCCAGACCTACGGGGCTACACCTTC. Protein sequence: CASSLGPDLRGYTF.

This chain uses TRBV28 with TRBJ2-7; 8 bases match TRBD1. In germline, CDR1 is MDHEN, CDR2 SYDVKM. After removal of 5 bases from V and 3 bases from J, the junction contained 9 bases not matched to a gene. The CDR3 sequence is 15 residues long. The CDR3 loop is CASSRNRGIRYEQYF. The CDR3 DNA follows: TGTGCCAGCAGTCGTAACAGGGGGATCCGCTACGAGCAGTACTTC.

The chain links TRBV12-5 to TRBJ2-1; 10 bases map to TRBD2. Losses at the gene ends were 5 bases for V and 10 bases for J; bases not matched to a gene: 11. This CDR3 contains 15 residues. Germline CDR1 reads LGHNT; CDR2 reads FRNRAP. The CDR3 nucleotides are TGTGCTAGTGGTCCTTCACTAGCGGGAATCGGAGAGCAGTTCTTC. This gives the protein CASGPSLAGIGEQFF.

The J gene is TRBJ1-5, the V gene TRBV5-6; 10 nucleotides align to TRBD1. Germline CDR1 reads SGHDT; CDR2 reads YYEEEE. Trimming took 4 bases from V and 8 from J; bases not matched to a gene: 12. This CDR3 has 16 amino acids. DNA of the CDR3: TGTGCCAGCAGCCCCAGAGACAGGGGGCGCGGGGAGCCCCAGCATTTT. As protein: CASSPRDRGRGEPQHF.

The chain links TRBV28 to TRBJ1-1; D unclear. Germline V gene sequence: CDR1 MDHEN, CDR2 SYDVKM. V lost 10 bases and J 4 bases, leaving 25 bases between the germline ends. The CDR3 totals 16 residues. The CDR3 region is CATFSLETIGITEAFF. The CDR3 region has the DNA TGTGCCACCTTTTCTCTGGAGACAATAGGTATCACTGAAGCTTTCTTT.

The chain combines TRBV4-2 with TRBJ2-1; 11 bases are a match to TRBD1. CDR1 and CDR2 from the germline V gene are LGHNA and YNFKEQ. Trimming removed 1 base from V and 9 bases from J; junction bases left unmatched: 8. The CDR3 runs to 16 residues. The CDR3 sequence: CASSQGEGTGGGEQFF. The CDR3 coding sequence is TGTGCCAGCAGCCAAGGCGAGGGGACAGGGGGTGGTGAGCAGTTCTTC.

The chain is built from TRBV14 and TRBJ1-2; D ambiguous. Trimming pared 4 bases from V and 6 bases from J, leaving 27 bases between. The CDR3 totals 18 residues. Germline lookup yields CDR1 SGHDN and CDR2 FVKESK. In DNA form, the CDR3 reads TGTGCCAGCAGCCCTATCCCCAAGGACGTGTGGGAGTCGGATGGCTACACCTTC. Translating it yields CASSPIPKDVWESDGYTF.

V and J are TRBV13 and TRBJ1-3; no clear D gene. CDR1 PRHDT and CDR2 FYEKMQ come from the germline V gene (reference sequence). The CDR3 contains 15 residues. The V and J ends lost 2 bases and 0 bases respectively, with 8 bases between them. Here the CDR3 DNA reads TGTGCCAGCAGCTTAACCTCCGTCTCTGGAAACACCATATATTTT. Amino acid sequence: CASSLTSVSGNTIYF.

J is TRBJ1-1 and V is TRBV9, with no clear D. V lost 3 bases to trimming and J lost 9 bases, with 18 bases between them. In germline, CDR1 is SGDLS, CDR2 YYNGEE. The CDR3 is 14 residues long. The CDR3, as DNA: TGTGCCAGCAGCGCCGGGGTGGGAGGGTGGAAAGCTTTCTTT. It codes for CASSAGVGGWKAFF.

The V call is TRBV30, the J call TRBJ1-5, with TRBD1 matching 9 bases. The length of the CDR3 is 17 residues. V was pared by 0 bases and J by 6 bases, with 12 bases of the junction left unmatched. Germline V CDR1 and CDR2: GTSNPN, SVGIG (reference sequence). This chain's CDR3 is CAWSVPTGGGEGQPQHF. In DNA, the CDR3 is TGTGCCTGGAGTGTACCGACAGGGGGGGGAGAGGGTCAGCCCCAGCATTTT. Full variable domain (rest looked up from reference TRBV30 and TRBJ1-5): SQTIHQWPATLVQPVGSPLSLECTVEGTSNPNLYWYRQAAGRGLQLLFYSVGIGQISSEVPQNLSASRPQDRQFILSSKKLLLSDSGFYLCAWSVPTGGGEGQPQHFGDGTRLSIL.

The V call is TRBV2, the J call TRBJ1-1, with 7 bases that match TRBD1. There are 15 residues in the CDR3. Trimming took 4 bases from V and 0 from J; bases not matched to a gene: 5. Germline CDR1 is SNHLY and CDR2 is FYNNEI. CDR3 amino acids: CASSGVGTVNTEAFF. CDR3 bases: TGTGCCAGCAGTGGGGTGGGGACAGTGAACACTGAAGCTTTCTTT.

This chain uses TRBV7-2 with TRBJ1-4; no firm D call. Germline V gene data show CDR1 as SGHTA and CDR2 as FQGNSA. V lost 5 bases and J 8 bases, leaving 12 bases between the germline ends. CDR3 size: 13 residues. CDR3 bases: TGTGCCAGCAGCCTTGCGGCGGGCGAAAAACTGTTTTTT. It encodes CASSLAAGEKLFF.

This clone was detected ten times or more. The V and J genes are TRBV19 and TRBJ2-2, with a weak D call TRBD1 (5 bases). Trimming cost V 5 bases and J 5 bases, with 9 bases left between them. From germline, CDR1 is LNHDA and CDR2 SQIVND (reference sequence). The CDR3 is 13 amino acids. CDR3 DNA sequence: TGTGCCAGTAGTCTCGACAGAACCGGGGAGCTGTTTTTT. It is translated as CASSLDRTGELFF. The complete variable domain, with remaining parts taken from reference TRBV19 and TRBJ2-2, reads DGGITQSPKYLFRKEGQNVTLSCEQNLNHDAMYWYRQDPGQGLRLIYYSQIVNDFQKGDIAEGYSVSREKKESFPLTVTSAQKNPTAFYLCASSLDRTGELFFGEGSRLTVL.

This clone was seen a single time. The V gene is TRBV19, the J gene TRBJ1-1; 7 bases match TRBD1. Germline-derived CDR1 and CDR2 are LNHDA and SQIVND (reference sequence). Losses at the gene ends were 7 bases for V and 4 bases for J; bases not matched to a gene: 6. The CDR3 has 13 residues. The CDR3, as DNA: TGTGCCAGTATGAGACAGGGTAGCACTGAAGCTTTCTTT. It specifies CASMRQGSTEAFF.

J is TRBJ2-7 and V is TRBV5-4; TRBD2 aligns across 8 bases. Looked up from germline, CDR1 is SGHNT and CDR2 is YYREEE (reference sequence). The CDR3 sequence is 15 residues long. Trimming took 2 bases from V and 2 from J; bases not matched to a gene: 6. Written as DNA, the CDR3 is TGTGCCAGCAGCTTCAGCGGGGGCACTACCTACGAGCAGTACTTC. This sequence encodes CASSFSGGTTYEQYF.

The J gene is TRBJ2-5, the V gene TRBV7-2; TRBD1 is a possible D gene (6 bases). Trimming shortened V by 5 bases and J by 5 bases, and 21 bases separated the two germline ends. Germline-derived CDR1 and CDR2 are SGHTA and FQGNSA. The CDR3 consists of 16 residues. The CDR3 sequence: CASSLWGRVMAETQYF. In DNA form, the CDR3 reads TGTGCCAGCAGCCTCTGGGGGCGCGTAATGGCGGAGACCCAGTACTTC.

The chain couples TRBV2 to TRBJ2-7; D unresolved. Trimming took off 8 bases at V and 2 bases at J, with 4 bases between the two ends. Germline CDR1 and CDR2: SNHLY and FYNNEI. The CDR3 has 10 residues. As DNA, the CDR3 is TGTGCCAGCCGCACCTACGAGCAGTACTTC. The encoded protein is CASRTYEQYF.

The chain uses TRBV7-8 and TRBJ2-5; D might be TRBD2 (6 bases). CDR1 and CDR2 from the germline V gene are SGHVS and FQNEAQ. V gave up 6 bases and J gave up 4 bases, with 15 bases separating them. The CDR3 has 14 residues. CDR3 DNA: TGTGCCAGCAGTCGAGGAGGGGCCGGAGAGACCCAGTACTTC. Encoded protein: CASSRGGAGETQYF. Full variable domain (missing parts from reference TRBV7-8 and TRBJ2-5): GAGVSQSPRYKVAKRGQDVALRCDPISGHVSLFWYQQALGQGPEFLTYFQNEAQLDKSGLPSDRFFAERPEGSVSTLKIQRTQQEDSAVYLCASSRGGAGETQYFGPGTRLLVL.

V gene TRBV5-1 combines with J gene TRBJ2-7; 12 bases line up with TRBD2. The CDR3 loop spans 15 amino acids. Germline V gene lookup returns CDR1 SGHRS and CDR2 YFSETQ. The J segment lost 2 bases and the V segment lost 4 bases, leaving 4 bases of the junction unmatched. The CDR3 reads CASSGLAGTTYEQYF. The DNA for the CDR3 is TGCGCCAGCAGCGGACTAGCGGGGACGACCTACGAGCAGTACTTC.

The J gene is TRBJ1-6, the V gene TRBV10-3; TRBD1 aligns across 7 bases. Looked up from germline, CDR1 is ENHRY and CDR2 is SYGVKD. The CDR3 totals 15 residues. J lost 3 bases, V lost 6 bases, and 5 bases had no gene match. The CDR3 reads CAIRGQGDYNSPLHF. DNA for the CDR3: TGTGCCATCAGGGGGCAGGGGGACTATAATTCACCCCTCCACTTT.

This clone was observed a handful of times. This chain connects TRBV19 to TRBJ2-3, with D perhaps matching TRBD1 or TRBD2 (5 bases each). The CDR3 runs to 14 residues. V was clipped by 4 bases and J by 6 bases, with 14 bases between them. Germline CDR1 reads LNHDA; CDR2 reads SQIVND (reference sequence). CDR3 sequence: CASSTDRDVDTQYF. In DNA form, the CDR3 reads TGTGCCAGTAGTACAGATAGGGACGTCGATACGCAGTATTTT.

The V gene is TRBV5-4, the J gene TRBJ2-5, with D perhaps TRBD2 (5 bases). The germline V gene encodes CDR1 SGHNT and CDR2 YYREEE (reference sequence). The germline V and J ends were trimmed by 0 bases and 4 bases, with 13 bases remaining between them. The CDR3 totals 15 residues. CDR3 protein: CASSLAGRVGETQYF. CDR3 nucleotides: TGTGCCAGCAGCTTGGCTGGGCGGGTAGGAGAGACCCAGTACTTC.

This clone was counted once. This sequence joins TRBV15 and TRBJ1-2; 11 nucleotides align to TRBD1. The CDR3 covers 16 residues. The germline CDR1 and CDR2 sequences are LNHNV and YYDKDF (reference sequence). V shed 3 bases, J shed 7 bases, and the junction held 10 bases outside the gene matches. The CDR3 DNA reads TGTGCCACCAGCAGCGACCTCGGGACAGGGGGACGTGGCTACACCTTC. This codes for CATSSDLGTGGRGYTF.

The DNA for the CDR3 is TGTGCCAGCAGTCGTCCGGGACAGGGCGCCTACGAGCAGTACTTC. Translated, it gives CASSRPGQGAYEQYF. This chain joins TRBV28 and TRBJ2-7; TRBD1 matches 9 bases. This CDR3 region has 15 residues. Germline CDR1 reads MDHEN; CDR2 reads SYDVKM. V dropped 5 bases and J dropped 2; count of bases not matched to a gene: 7. The full variable domain, its missing parts supplied by reference TRBV28 and TRBJ2-7, is DVKVTQSSRYLVKRTGEKVFLECVQDMDHENMFWYRQDPGLGLRLIYFSYDVKMKEKGDIPEGYSVSREKKERFSLILESASTNQTSMYLCASSRPGQGAYEQYFGPGTRLTVT.

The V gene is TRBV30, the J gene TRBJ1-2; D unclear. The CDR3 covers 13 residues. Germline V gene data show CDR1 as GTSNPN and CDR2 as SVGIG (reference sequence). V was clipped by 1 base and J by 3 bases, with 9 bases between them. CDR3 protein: CAWSEGLHYGYTF. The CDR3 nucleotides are TGTGCCTGGAGTGAGGGTTTACACTATGGCTACACCTTC.